This T cell receptor (beta chain) was identified during a study of beta chain features in type 1 diabetes. The overall study: Across the samples, around 110,000,000 sorted cells were examined in total. Broader study findings: Researchers could not determine here whether HLA type influences TCRB rearrangement. Shorter TCRB CDR3s, moderately but significantly so, were found in Type 1 diabetes patients in all four CD4+ subsets.

The CDR3 totals 17 residues. V lost 1 base, J lost 0 bases, and 14 bases lay in between. The germline V gene has CDR1 LGHNA and CDR2 YNFKEQ. This clone has a handful of counts. Its antigen is as yet unknown. Of the isolated RNA, all was reverse transcribed, and so the sequenced material was expressed TCRB transcripts. Profiled with immunoSEQ multiplex PCR; TCRdb holds only in-frame clones, not every one. The sample records roughly 400,000 clones, roughly 16% being singletons. The sequence derives from a woman aged 18-29 years in good health. V and J are TRBV4-2 and TRBJ2-3; D is undetermined. Input material: naive CD4+ T cells from blood. The CDR3 here is CASSQAMTSSSTDTQYF. The CDR3 DNA reads TGTGCCAGCAGCCAAGCCATGACATCATCTAGCACAGATACGCAGTATTTT.